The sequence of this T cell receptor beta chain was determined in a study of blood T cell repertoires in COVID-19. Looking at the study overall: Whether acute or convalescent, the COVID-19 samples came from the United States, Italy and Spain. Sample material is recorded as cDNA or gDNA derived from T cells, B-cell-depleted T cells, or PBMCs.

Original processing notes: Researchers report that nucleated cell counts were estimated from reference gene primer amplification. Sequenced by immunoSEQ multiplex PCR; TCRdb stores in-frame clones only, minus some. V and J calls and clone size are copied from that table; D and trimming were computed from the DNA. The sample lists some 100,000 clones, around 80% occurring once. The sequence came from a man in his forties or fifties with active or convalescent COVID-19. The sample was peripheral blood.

The CDR3 spells CASSSQRGGKSNEQFF. The DNA of the CDR3 is TGTGCCAGCAGCTCCCAGCGGGGGGGTAAGAGCAATGAGCAGTTCTTC. This chain links TRBV6-2 or TRBV6-3 with TRBJ2-1; TRBD2 matches 10 bases. J gave up 6 bases and V 6 bases, and 11 bases lay outside the gene matches. The CDR3 consists of 16 residues. Germline V gene data show CDR1 as MNHEY and CDR2 as SVGEGT.